This TCR beta chain derives from a study of cytomegalovirus exposure and HLA in healthy donors. A multiplex PCR was run with 60 Vbeta primers and 13 Jbeta primers. Only in-frame clones appear in the TCRdb table, and some are missing; sequencing was by immunoSEQ multiplex PCR. The listing contains about 160,000 clones. Study outcomes and limitations: Several top significant clusters appeared, in a later analysis, to be linked to common viral pathogens.

On this clone itself: Its specificity is unknown.

The CDR3 covers 13 residues. The germline V gene has CDR1 SGHNT and CDR2 YYREEE (reference sequence). Trimming removed 0 bases from V and 5 bases from J, with 9 bases in between. The gene calls are TRBV5-4 and TRBJ2-7; the D gene is possibly TRBD1 (6 bases). The sequenced material came from PBMCs. This TCR was recovered from a woman aged 60-70 years in good health and CMV-seronegative. The CDR3 loop is CASSLDPGDEQYF. In DNA, the CDR3 is TGTGCCAGCAGCTTGGATCCAGGGGACGAGCAGTACTTC.